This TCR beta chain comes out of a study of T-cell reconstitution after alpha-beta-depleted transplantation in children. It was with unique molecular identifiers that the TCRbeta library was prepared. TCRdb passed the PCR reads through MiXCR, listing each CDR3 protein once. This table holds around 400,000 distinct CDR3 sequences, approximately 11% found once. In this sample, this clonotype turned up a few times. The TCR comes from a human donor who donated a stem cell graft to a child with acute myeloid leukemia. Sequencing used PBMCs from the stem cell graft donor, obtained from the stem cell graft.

The CDR3 coding sequence is TGTGCCAGCAGCCGAGTTGGACAGCATCAAGAAAATGAGCAGTTCTTC. Translating gives CASSRVGQHQENEQFF. The rearrangement links TRBV4-2 to TRBJ2-1; D is possibly TRBD1 (6 bases). Germline CDR1 is LGHNA and CDR2 is YNFKEQ. The ends were cut back, 4 bases at V and 7 bases at J, with 20 bases in the middle. The CDR3 runs 16 residues.